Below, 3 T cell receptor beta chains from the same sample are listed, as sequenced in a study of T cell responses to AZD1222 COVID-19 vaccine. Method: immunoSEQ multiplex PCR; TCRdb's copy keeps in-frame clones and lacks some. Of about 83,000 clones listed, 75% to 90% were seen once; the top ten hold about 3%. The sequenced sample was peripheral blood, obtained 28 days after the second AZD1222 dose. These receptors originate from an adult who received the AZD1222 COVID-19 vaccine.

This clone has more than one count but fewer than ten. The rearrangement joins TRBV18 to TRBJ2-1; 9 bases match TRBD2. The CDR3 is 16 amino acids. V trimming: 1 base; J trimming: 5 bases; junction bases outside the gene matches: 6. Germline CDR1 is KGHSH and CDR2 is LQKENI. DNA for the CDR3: TGTGCCAGCTCACCACTCCTAGCGGGACAAGACAATGAGCAGTTCTTC. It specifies CASSPLLAGQDNEQFF.

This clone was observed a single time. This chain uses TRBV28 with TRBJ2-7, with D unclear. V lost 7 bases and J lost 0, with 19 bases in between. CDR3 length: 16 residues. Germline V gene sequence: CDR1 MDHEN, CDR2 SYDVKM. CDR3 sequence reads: CASTPLWGRSSYEQYF. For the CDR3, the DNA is TGTGCCAGCACTCCTCTATGGGGTAGGAGCTCCTACGAGCAGTACTTC.

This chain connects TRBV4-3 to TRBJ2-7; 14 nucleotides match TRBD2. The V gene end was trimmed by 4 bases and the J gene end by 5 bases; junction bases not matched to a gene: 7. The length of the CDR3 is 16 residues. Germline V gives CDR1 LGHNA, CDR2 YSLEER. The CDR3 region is CASSRSGTSGRNEQYF. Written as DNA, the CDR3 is TGCGCCAGCAGCCGTAGCGGGACTAGCGGGAGAAACGAGCAGTACTTC.